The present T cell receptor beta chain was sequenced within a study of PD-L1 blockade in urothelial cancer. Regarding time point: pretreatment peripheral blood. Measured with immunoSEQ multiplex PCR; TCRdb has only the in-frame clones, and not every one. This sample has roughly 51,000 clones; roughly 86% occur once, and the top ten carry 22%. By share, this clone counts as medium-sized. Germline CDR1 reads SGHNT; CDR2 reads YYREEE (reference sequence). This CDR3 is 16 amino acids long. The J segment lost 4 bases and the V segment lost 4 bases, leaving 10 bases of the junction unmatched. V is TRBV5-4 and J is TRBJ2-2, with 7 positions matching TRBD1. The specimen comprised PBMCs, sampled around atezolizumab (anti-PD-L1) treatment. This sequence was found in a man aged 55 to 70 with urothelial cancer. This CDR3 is CASSQGTVRVTGELFF. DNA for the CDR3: TGTGCCAGCAGCCAGGGGACAGTTCGGGTCACCGGGGAGCTGTTTTTT.